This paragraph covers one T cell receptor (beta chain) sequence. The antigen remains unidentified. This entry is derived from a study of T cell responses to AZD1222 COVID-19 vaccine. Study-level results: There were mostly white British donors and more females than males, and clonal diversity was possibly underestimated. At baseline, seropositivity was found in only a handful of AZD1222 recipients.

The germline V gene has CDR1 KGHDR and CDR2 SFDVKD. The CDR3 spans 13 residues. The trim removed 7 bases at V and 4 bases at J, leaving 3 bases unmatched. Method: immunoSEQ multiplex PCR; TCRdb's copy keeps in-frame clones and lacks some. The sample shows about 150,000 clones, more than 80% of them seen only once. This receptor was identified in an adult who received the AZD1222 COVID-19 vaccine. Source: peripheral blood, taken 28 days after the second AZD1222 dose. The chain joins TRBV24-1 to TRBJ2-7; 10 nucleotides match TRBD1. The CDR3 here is CATSPGQGYEQYF. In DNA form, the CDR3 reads TGTGCCACCAGCCCGGGACAGGGGTACGAGCAGTACTTC.